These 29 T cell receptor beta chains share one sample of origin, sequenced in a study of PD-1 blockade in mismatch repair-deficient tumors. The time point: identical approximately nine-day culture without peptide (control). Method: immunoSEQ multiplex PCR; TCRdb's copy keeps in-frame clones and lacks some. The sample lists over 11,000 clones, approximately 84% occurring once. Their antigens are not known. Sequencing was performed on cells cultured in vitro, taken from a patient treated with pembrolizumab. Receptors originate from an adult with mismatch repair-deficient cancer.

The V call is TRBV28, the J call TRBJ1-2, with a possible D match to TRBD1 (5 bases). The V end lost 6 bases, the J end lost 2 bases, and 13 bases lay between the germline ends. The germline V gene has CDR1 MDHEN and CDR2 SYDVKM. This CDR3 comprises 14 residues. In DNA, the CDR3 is TGTGCCAGCAGGGTAAGGGCAGGGAACTATGGCTACACCTTC. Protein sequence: CASRVRAGNYGYTF.

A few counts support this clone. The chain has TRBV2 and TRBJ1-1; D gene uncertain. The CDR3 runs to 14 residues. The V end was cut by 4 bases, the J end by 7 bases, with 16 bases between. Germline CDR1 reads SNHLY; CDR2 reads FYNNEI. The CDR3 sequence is CASSVGGTVSEAFF. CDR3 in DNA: TGTGCCAGCAGTGTTGGCGGCACAGTCAGTGAAGCTTTCTTT.

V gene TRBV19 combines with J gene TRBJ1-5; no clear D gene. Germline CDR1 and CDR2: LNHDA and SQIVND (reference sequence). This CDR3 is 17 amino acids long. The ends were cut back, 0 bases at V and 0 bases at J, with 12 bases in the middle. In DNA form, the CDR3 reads TGTGCCAGTAGTATAGATTGGGGAACTTCTAGCAATCAGCCCCAGCATTTT. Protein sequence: CASSIDWGTSSNQPQHF.

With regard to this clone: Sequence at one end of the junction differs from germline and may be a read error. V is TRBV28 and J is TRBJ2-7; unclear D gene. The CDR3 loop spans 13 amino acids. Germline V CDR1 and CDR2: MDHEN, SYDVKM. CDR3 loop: CASSRVTSNEQYF. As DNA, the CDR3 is TGTGCCAGCTCTAGGGTAACCTCCAACGAGCAGTACTTC.

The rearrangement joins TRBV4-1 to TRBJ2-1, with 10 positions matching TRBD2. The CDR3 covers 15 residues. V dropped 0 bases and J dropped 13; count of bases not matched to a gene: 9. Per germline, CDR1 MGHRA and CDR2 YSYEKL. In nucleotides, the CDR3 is TGCGCCAGCAGCCAAGAACAACTAGCGGGAAGAATTCAGTTCTTC. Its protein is CASSQEQLAGRIQFF.

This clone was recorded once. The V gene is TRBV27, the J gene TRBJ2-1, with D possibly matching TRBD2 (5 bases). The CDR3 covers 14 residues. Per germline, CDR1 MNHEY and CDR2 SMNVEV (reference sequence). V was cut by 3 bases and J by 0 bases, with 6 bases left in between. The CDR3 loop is CASSLGSSYNEQFF. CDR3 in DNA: TGTGCCAGCAGTTTGGGGAGCTCCTACAATGAGCAGTTCTTC.

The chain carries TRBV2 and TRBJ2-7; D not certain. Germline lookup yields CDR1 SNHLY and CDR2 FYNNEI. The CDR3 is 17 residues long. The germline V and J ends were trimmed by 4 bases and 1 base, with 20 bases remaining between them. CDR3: CASSALPPSFLSYEQYF. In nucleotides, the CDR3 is TGTGCCAGCAGTGCCCTCCCCCCTAGTTTCTTATCCTACGAGCAGTACTTC.

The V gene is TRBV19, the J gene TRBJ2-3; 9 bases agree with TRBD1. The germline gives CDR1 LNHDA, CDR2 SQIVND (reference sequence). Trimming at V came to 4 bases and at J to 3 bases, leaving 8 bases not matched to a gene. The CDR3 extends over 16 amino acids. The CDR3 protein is CASSRRTGALTDTQYF. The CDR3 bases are TGTGCCAGTAGTAGACGGACAGGGGCGTTGACAGATACGCAGTATTTT.

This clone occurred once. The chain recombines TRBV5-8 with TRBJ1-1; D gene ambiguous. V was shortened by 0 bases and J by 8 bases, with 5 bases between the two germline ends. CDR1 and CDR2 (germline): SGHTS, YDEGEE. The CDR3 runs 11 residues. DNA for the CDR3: TGTGCCAGCAGCTTGGCCCTAGAAGCTTTCTTT. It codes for CASSLALEAFF.

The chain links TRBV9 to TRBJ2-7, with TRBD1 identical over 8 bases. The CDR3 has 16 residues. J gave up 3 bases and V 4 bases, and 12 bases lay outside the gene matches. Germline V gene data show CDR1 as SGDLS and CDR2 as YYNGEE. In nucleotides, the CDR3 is TGTGCCAGCAGCAACCCCGGGACAGGTGGAAGCTACGAGCAGTACTTC. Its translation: CASSNPGTGGSYEQYF.

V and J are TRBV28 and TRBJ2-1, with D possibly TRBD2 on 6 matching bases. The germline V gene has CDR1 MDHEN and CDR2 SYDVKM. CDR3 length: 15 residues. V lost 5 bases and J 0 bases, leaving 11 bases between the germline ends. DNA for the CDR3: TGTGCCAGCAGTCTTAGCGGCAGCTCCTACAATGAGCAGTTCTTC. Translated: CASSLSGSSYNEQFF. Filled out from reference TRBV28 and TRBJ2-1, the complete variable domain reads DVKVTQSSRYLVKRTGEKVFLECVQDMDHENMFWYRQDPGLGLRLIYFSYDVKMKEKGDIPEGYSVSREKKERFSLILESASTNQTSMYLCASSLSGSSYNEQFFGPGTRLTVL.

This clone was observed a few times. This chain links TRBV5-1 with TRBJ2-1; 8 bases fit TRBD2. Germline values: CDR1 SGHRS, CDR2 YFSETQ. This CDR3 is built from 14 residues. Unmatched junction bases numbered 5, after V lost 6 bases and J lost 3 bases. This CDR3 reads CASTGGSHYNEQFF. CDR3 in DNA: TGCGCCAGCACGGGAGGGAGTCACTACAATGAGCAGTTCTTC.

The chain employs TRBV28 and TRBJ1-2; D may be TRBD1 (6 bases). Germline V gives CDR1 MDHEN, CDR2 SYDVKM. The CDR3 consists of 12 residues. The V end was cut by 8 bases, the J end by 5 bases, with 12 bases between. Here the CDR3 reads CASAVGGYGYTF. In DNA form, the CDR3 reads TGTGCCAGCGCCGTAGGGGGGTATGGCTACACCTTC.

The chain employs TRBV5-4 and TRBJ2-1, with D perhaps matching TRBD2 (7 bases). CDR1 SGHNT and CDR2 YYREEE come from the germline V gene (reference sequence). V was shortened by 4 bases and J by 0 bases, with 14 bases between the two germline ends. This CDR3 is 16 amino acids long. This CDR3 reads CASSPGGAGSYNEQFF. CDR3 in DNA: TGTGCCAGCAGCCCGGGGGGCGCCGGCTCCTACAATGAGCAGTTCTTC.

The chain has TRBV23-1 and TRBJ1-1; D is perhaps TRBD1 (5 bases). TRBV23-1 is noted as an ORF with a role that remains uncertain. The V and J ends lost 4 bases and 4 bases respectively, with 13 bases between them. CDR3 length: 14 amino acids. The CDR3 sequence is CASSRGGRSTEAFF. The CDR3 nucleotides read TGCGCCAGCAGTCGGGGGGGTAGAAGCACTGAAGCTTTCTTT.

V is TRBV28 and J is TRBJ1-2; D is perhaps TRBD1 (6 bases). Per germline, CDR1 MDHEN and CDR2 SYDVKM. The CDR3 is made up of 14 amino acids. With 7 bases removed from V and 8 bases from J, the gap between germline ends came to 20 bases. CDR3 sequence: CASTLGLGGEGYTF. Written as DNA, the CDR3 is TGTGCCAGCACCCTGGGGCTAGGGGGAGAGGGCTACACCTTC.

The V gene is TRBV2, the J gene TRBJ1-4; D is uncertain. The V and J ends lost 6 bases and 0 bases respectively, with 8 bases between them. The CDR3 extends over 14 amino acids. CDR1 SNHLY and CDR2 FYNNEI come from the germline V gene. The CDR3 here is CASRGDTTNEKLFF. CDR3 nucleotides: TGTGCCAGCAGAGGAGACACAACTAATGAAAAACTGTTTTTT.

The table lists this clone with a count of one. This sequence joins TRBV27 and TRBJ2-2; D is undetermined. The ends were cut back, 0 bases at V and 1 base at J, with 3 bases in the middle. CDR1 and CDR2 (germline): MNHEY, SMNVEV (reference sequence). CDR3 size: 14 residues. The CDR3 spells CASSLSENTGELFF. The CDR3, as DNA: TGTGCCAGCAGTTTATCCGAGAACACCGGGGAGCTGTTTTTT.

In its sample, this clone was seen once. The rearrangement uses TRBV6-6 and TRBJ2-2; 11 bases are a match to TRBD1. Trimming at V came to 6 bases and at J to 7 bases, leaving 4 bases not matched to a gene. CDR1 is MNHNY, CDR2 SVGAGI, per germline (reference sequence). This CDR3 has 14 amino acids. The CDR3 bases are TGTGCCAGCAGCGGACAGGGGGCGTACGGGGAGCTGTTTTTT. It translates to CASSGQGAYGELFF.

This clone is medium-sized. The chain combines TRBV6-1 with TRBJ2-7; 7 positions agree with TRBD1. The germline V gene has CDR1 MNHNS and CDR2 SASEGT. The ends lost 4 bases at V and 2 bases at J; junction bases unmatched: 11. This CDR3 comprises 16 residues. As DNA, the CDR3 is TGTGCCAGCAGTGGCGGGCTGGGACAGCGTACCTACGAGCAGTACTTC. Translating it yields CASSGGLGQRTYEQYF.

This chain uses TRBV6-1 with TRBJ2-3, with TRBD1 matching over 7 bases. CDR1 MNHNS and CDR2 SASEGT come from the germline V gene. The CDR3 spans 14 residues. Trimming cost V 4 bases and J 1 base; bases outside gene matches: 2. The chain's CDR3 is CASSVGTGTDTQYF. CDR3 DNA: TGTGCCAGCAGTGTTGGGACAGGCACAGATACGCAGTATTTT.

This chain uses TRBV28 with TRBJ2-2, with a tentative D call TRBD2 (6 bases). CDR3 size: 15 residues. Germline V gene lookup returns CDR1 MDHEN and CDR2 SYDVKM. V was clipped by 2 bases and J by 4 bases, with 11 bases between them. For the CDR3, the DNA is TGTGCCAGCAGTTTAGGGGAGGAGGTCACCGGGGAGCTGTTTTTT. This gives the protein CASSLGEEVTGELFF.

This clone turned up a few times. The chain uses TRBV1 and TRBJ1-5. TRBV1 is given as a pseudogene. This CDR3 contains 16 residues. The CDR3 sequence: CTSSQESRDSNQPQHF. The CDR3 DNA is TGCACCAGCAGCCAAGAGTCTAGGGATAGCAATCAGCCCCAGCATTTT.

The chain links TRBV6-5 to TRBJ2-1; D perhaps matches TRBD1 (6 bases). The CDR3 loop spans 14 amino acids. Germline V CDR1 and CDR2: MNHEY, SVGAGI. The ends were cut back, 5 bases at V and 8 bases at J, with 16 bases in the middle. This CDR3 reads CASSLQAAGDEQFF. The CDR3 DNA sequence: TGTGCCAGCAGTCTGCAGGCCGCAGGGGATGAGCAGTTCTTC.

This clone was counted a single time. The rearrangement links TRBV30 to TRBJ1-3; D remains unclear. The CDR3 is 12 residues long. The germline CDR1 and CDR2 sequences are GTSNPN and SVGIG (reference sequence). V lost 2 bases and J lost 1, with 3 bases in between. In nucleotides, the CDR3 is TGTGCCTGGAGTTCGTCTGGAAACACCATATATTTT. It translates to CAWSSSGNTIYF.

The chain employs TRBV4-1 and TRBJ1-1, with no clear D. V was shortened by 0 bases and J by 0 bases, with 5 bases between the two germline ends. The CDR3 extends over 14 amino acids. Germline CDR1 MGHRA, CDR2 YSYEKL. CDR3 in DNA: TGCGCCAGCAGCCAAGAGGGATTGAACACTGAAGCTTTCTTT. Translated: CASSQEGLNTEAFF.

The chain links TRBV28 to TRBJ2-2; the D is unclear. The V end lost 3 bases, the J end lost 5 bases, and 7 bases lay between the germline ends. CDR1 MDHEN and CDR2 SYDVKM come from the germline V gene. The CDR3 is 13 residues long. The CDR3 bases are TGTGCCAGCAGTTTGCTAGGGACCGGGGAGCTGTTTTTT. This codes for CASSLLGTGELFF.

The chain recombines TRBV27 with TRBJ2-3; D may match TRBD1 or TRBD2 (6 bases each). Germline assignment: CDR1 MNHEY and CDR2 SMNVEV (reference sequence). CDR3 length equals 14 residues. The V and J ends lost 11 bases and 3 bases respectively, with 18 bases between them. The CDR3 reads CAAKRGVGTDTQYF. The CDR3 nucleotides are TGTGCCGCAAAGAGGGGGGTTGGGACAGATACGCAGTATTTT.

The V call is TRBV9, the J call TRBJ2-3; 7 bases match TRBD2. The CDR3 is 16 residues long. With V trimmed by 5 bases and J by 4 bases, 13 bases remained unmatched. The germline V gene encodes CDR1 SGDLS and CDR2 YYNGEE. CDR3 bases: TGTGCCAGCAGTTTCTTCGGGCGGGAGTTTCCAGATACGCAGTATTTT. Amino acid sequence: CASSFFGREFPDTQYF.